Detailed here is one T cell receptor (beta chain). Its antigen remains unknown. The data derive from a study of cytomegalovirus exposure and HLA in healthy donors. The overall study: Drawn from HLA-typed donors, tens of millions of unique TCRs were held in an early data release.

General study results and limits: The authors enumerated over 150 TCR beta chains as linked to cytomegalovirus. TCR beta sequences reportedly predicted most subjects' HLA-A and HLA-B alleles accurately.

Primers included in the PCR were 60 Vbeta and 13 Jbeta primers. Assay used: immunoSEQ multiplex PCR; TCRdb lists only in-frame clones, some missing. Among 95,000 to 100,000 clones, approximately 80% were seen once, and the ten largest hold approximately 8%. Sample: PBMCs. The receptor was isolated from a female donor in good health and CMV-seronegative.

The CDR3 region has the DNA TGCGCCAGCAGCCAAGAGACAGGGATCTTCGACGAGCAGTACTTC. Its protein is CASSQETGIFDEQYF. The J gene is TRBJ2-7, the V gene TRBV4-1; 7 nucleotides match TRBD1. Per the germline V gene, CDR1 is MGHRA and CDR2 is YSYEKL. The length of the CDR3 is 15 residues. V trimming: 0 bases; J trimming: 5 bases; junction bases outside the gene matches: 7.